This is a list of T cell receptor beta chains from one sample in a study of CD8+ T cells in alopecia areata. Sequencing was performed with immunoSEQ multiplex PCR; in TCRdb, only in-frame clones are kept and a portion is missing. The table shows several thousand clones, with more than 60% occurring only once. The sequencing used skin, collected at week 24, from a patient treated with tofacitinib. The receptors come from a human donor with alopecia areata. Each CDR3 is given with its conserved first and last residue. D genes are given only for firm matches. Expanded clones are given a class, and other clones once, few, many or no size at all.

clone size,J gene,D gene,V gene,CDR3 protein,CDR3 DNA
.,TRBJ2-6,.,TRBV21-1,CASRIYLAQQSRANVLTF,TGTGCCAGCAGGATCTATCTAGCACAACAAAGTCGGGCCAACGTCCTGACTTTC
.,TRBJ1-6,.,TRBV6-5,CASSYQPVLQGSPLHF,TGTGCCAGCAGTTACCAACCCGTCCTCCAGGGTTCACCCCTCCACTTT
.,TRBJ1-5,TRBD1,TRBV7-2,CASSLAPTGAHQPQHF,TGTGCCAGCAGCTTAGCGCCTACAGGGGCTCATCAGCCCCAGCATTTT
.,TRBJ2-7,.,TRBV6-5,CASSPRGYEQYF,TGTGCCAGCAGCCCACGGGGCTACGAGCAGTACTTC
.,TRBJ2-5,TRBD2,TRBV7-2,CASSSRGGLGKAETQYF,TGTGCCAGCAGCTCGAGGGGGGGACTAGGGAAGGCGGAGACCCAGTACTTC
once,TRBJ2-1,TRBD2,TRBV14,CASSRLEGLAGDNEQFF,TGTGCCAGCAGCCGCTTAGAGGGACTAGCGGGGGACAATGAGCAGTTCTTC
.,TRBJ2-5,TRBD1,TRBV19,CATGAGGETQYF,TGTGCCACTGGGGCAGGGGGCGAGACCCAGTACTTC
.,TRBJ2-2,TRBD1,TRBV18,CASSPPRDRDSAGELFF,TGTGCCAGCTCACCACCGCGGGACAGGGATTCCGCCGGGGAGCTGTTTTTT
.,TRBJ2-7,TRBD2,TRBV12-5,CASGLVPGFDLLTSGGAGRHEQYF,TGTGCTAGTGGTTTGGTACCGGGCTTTGATCTGCTCACTAGCGGGGGGGCCGGTCGGCACGAGCAGTACTTC
few,TRBJ2-1,.,TRBV6-5,CASSYDGGLLGAQFF,TGTGCCAGCAGTTACGATGGGGGACTCCTCGGGGCGCAGTTCTTC
few,TRBJ1-6,.,TRBV6-6,CASSPHLQGENHF,TGTGCCAGCAGTCCCCACCTACAGGGTGAAAACCACTTT
.,TRBJ1-1,TRBD1,TRBV15,CATSRGTGMTEAFF,TGTGCCACCAGCAGGGGGACAGGGATGACTGAAGCTTTCTTT
.,TRBJ2-5,TRBD2,TRBV4-3,CASSQDPSGGAWETQYF,TGCGCCAGCAGCCAAGATCCCAGCGGGGGGGCTTGGGAGACCCAGTACTTC
.,TRBJ1-4,.,TRBV18,CASSPRGPREKLFF,TGTGCCAGCTCACCACGCGGCCCCAGGGAAAAACTGTTTTTT
.,TRBJ2-5,.,TRBV6-5,CASSFRREETQYF,TGTGCCAGCAGTTTCAGGAGAGAAGAGACCCAGTACTTC
.,TRBJ1-2,.,TRBV10-3,CAISEGIGDNNYGYTF,TGTGCCATCAGTGAGGGAATCGGGGACAACAACTATGGCTACACCTTC
.,TRBJ2-6,.,TRBV4-3,CASSQDWGPGANVLTF,TGCGCCAGCAGCCAAGATTGGGGGCCTGGGGCCAACGTCCTGACTTTC
.,TRBJ1-6,.,TRBV5-1,CASSLESNSPLHF,TGCGCCAGCAGCTTGGAGAGCAATTCACCCCTCCACTTT
.,TRBJ2-7,.,TRBV6-1,CASSDTRVPYEQYF,TGTGCCAGCAGTGATACCAGGGTACCCTACGAGCAGTACTTC
.,TRBJ2-3,.,TRBV7-9,CASSLNFGVSTDTQYF,TGTGCCAGCAGCCTTAATTTCGGAGTAAGCACAGATACGCAGTATTTT
.,TRBJ2-3,.,TRBV20-1,CSARSRDTQYF,TGCAGTGCCCGGAGTAGAGATACGCAGTATTTT
large,TRBJ2-7,.,TRBV7-2,CASSLGGGRSYEQYF,TGTGCCAGCAGCTTAGGCGGGGGCCGCTCCTACGAGCAGTACTTC